This TCR beta chain derives from a study of cytomegalovirus exposure and HLA in healthy donors. Overall study: Early released data had tens of millions of unique TCRs, all coming from HLA-typed donors. Study-wide results and limits: Per a prior analysis, the majority of TCR beta V segments were productive roughly 87% or roughly 30% of the time.

The primer mix had 60 Vbeta and 13 Jbeta primers. The data were produced by immunoSEQ multiplex PCR, yet TCRdb's version contains in-frame clones alone and is incomplete. The repertoire has over 85,000 clones, roughly 84% of them found once; the top ten carry roughly 6.2%. The V gene's germline CDR1 is SGHNT and CDR2 YENEEA. CDR3 length: 15 amino acids. The V end lost 5 bases, the J end lost 1 base, and 12 bases lay between the germline ends. Comment on this clone: Its antigen is still unknown.

The chain couples TRBV11-3 to TRBJ2-1; no firm D call. The specimen sequenced was PBMCs. This clonotype was sampled from a man between 25 and 39 years old in good health and CMV-seropositive. The CDR3 coding sequence is TGTGCCAGCAGCCCCCGAGCTAGTTCCTACAATGAGCAGTTCTTC. The encoded protein is CASSPRASSYNEQFF.